The 30 T cell receptor beta chains below all came from one sample that was sequenced in a study of T-cell reconstitution after alpha-beta-depleted transplantation in children. A library of TCRbeta sequences, prepared with unique molecular identifiers, was generated. TCRdb re-called the PCR reads with MiXCR, one entry per CDR3 protein. The data hold hundreds of thousands of distinct CDR3 sequences, with roughly 15% observed a single time. The sample consisted of PBMCs, mostly from graft donor cells, taken 360 days after TCRalphabeta/CD19-depleted stem cell transplant. The receptors here all came from a male patient under 18 who had a stem cell transplant for acute lymphoblastic leukemia, so the T cells may come from the graft donor.

This clonotype has more than one count but fewer than ten. The rearrangement links TRBV6-5 to TRBJ2-1; D is perhaps TRBD1 (6 bases). This CDR3 has 14 residues. V lost 2 bases, J lost 4 bases, and 9 bases lay in between. From germline, CDR1 is MNHEY and CDR2 SVGAGI. The CDR3, as DNA: TGTGCCAGCAGTTACGGGGGCAGATACAATGAGCAGTTCTTC. Protein sequence: CASSYGGRYNEQFF.

This clonotype was seen a few times. V gene TRBV13 combines with J gene TRBJ2-7; TRBD2 aligns across 10 bases. This CDR3 is 15 amino acids long. The germline gives CDR1 PRHDT, CDR2 FYEKMQ (reference sequence). J was trimmed by 5 bases and V by 2 bases; bases with no gene match: 6. The CDR3 reads CASSLRTSGSNEQYF. The CDR3 DNA reads as TGTGCCAGCAGCTTACGGACTAGCGGAAGTAACGAGCAGTACTTC.

DNA for the CDR3: TGCGCCAGCAGAGGGACGGCGGACTACGAGCAGTACTTC. It specifies CASRGTADYEQYF. This sequence joins TRBV5-1 and TRBJ2-7, with D perhaps matching TRBD1 or TRBD2 (5 bases each). Trimming removed 5 bases from V and 3 bases from J, with 12 bases in between. Germline V lookup: CDR1 SGHRS, CDR2 YFSETQ. The CDR3 is 13 residues long.

This chain joins TRBV20-1 and TRBJ1-5, with TRBD1 matching 9 bases. V was clipped by 6 bases and J by 13 bases; unmatched bases: 7. Per germline, CDR1 DFQATT and CDR2 SNEGSKA (reference sequence). The CDR3 sequence is 11 residues long. CDR3 amino acids: CSAVQGALQHF. CDR3 coding DNA: TGCAGTGCGGTACAGGGGGCCCTTCAGCATTTT.

Only a few counts were recorded for this clonotype. V and J are TRBV7-9 and TRBJ2-3; D tentatively reads TRBD1 or TRBD2 (5 bases each). V gave up 5 bases and J gave up 4 bases, with 10 bases separating them. The germline V gene encodes CDR1 SEHNR and CDR2 FQNEAQ (reference sequence). The CDR3 has 13 residues. CDR3 amino acids: CASSGPGPDTQYF. CDR3 coding DNA: TGTGCCAGCAGCGGTCCGGGGCCAGATACGCAGTATTTT.

This chain links TRBV12-3 or TRBV12-4 with TRBJ2-6, with TRBD1 as a possible D gene (6 bases). Trimming removed 8 bases at V and 12 bases at J, with 11 bases between. The CDR3 contains 11 residues. The CDR3 DNA is TGTGCCAGCTTAAAACAGGGCGTCCTGACTTTC. It is translated as CASLKQGVLTF.

The chain is built from TRBV20-1 and TRBJ2-5; 10 nucleotides align to TRBD1. Germline V lookup: CDR1 DFQATT, CDR2 SNEGSKA (reference sequence). The CDR3 consists of 17 residues. The V and J ends lost 2 bases and 4 bases, in that order; junction bases with no gene match: 13. CDR3 residues: CSARSSLGTGDGETQYF. DNA of the CDR3: TGCAGTGCTAGATCTTCTCTCGGGACAGGGGATGGAGAGACCCAGTACTTC.

J is TRBJ2-3 and V is TRBV4-1; D unresolved. The CDR3 covers 13 residues. CDR1 is MGHRA and CDR2 is YSYEKL in the germline V gene. Trimming took off 2 bases at V and 5 bases at J, with 8 bases between the two ends. Here the CDR3 reads CASSQIREDTQYF. DNA for the CDR3: TGCGCCAGCAGCCAAATAAGGGAAGATACGCAGTATTTT.

This clonotype appeared many times. J is TRBJ2-7 and V is TRBV2, with 7 bases matching TRBD1. CDR1 is SNHLY, CDR2 FYNNEI, per germline. Trimming at V came to 6 bases and at J to 0 bases, leaving 2 bases not matched to a gene. This CDR3 has 13 residues. The CDR3 loop reads CASRTGSSYEQYF. The CDR3 nucleotides are TGTGCCAGCAGGACAGGGTCCTCCTACGAGCAGTACTTC.

Only a few counts were recorded for this clonotype. The V gene is TRBV5-5, the J gene TRBJ1-6; D is unclear. Germline CDR1 and CDR2: SGHKS and YYEKEE (reference sequence). V lost 1 base, J lost 10 bases, and 18 bases lay in between. The CDR3 has 16 residues. This chain's CDR3 is CASSLLRMLNGSPLHF. DNA for the CDR3: TGTGCCAGCAGCTTGTTGAGGATGTTAAATGGGTCACCCCTCCACTTT.

The table lists this clonotype with a few counts. The V gene is TRBV6-5, the J gene TRBJ2-1; 10 bases are shared with TRBD2. The J segment lost 4 bases and the V segment lost 0 bases, leaving 6 bases of the junction unmatched. Looked up from germline, CDR1 is MNHEY and CDR2 is SVGAGI. This CDR3 has 17 amino acids. The CDR3 region has the DNA TGTGCCAGCAGTTACTCTTCTGGGACTAGCGCTTACAATGAGCAGTTCTTC. This sequence encodes CASSYSSGTSAYNEQFF.

This clonotype was seen repeatedly, ten times or more. The genes are TRBV7-6 and TRBJ2-5; D is uncertain. The CDR3 is 13 residues long. Trimming took 2 bases from V and 4 from J, leaving 8 bases between them. Germline assignment: CDR1 SGHVS and CDR2 FNYEAQ. This chain's CDR3 is CASSLLFPETQYF. The CDR3 DNA is TGTGCCAGCAGCTTACTTTTCCCAGAGACCCAGTACTTC.

In this sample, this clonotype turned up a few times. The V gene is TRBV2, the J gene TRBJ2-2, with 8 bases that match TRBD1. V gave up 4 bases and J gave up 3 bases; unmatched junction bases: 4. The CDR3 covers 15 residues. The germline gives CDR1 SNHLY, CDR2 FYNNEI. CDR3 protein: CASSGRGQHTGELFF. The CDR3 nucleotides read TGTGCCAGCAGTGGCAGGGGGCAACACACCGGGGAGCTGTTTTTT.

This chain joins TRBV18 and TRBJ2-3; 10 bases line up with TRBD2. CDR1 is KGHSH, CDR2 LQKENI, per germline. Trimming cost V 5 bases and J 2 bases; bases outside gene matches: 7. This CDR3 region has 16 residues. The DNA for the CDR3 is TGTGCCAGCTCATCCCCTAGCGGGAGTACCACAGATACGCAGTATTTT. Its translation: CASSSPSGSTTDTQYF.

This clonotype occurred a few times. This chain joins TRBV5-1 and TRBJ1-1; D is undetermined. This CDR3 is built from 13 residues. The V end was cut by 0 bases, the J end by 4 bases, with 7 bases between. Germline CDR1 and CDR2: SGHRS and YFSETQ. The CDR3 sequence: CASSLEVGTEAFF. The CDR3 region has the DNA TGCGCCAGCAGCTTGGAAGTGGGCACTGAAGCTTTCTTT.

This clonotype has just a few counts. The chain recombines TRBV4-1 with TRBJ2-1; D not resolved. Germline V gene lookup returns CDR1 MGHRA and CDR2 YSYEKL. With 4 bases removed from V and 0 bases from J, the gap between germline ends came to 16 bases. This CDR3 has 17 amino acids. CDR3 bases: TGCGCCAGCAGCCGAGGAGATTACTACCGCTCCTACAATGAGCAGTTCTTC. Translation gives CASSRGDYYRSYNEQFF.

This clonotype was recorded a few times. The V call is TRBV15, the J call TRBJ2-3, with D unclear. Germline V gene lookup returns CDR1 LNHNV and CDR2 YYDKDF (reference sequence). V gave up 3 bases and J gave up 2 bases, with 6 bases separating them. This CDR3 is 13 amino acids long. DNA for the CDR3: TGTGCCACCAGCAGGGGCCTCACAGATACGCAGTATTTT. Translating it yields CATSRGLTDTQYF.

This clonotype was observed many times. The V and J genes are TRBV5-1 and TRBJ2-3; D perhaps matches TRBD2 (6 bases). The germline V gene has CDR1 SGHRS and CDR2 YFSETQ. Trimming removed 3 bases at V and 5 bases at J, with 16 bases between. The CDR3 contains 15 residues. The CDR3 is CASSWTTPEGDTQYF. The CDR3 DNA is TGCGCCAGCAGCTGGACAACGCCGGAGGGAGATACGCAGTATTTT.

This clonotype was detected only a few times. The V and J genes are TRBV12-3 or TRBV12-4 and TRBJ2-3; no clear D. CDR3 size: 15 residues. V was pared by 3 bases and J by 1 base, with 11 bases between. As DNA, the CDR3 is TGTGCCAGCAGTTTGGAGTTGACCCGCACAGATACGCAGTATTTT. Its translation is CASSLELTRTDTQYF.

In this sample, this clonotype turned up a few times. The CDR3 DNA reads as TGTGCCACCAGCAGCCTGAATGAGAGATCCTACAATGAGCAGTTCTTC. The encoded protein is CATSSLNERSYNEQFF. This chain uses TRBV15 with TRBJ2-1; D gene uncertain. The V and J ends lost 3 bases and 1 base respectively, with 13 bases between them. The CDR3 runs to 16 residues. Germline assignment: CDR1 LNHNV and CDR2 YYDKDF (reference sequence).

This clonotype came up a few times. The V and J genes are TRBV3-1 and TRBJ2-5, with TRBD2 matching 12 bases. V lost 1 base, J lost 2 bases, and 2 bases stayed unmatched. There are 16 residues in the CDR3. Germline V gives CDR1 LGHDT, CDR2 YNNKEL (reference sequence). The CDR3 DNA reads as TGTGCCAGCAGCCAAGCCCTAGCGGGAGGGCAAGAGACCCAGTACTTC. Translation gives CASSQALAGGQETQYF.

This clonotype was seen many times. The gene calls are TRBV7-9 and TRBJ2-1; D is perhaps TRBD2 (6 bases). This CDR3 is 16 amino acids long. Germline V lookup: CDR1 SEHNR, CDR2 FQNEAQ (reference sequence). V lost 5 bases and J 0 bases, leaving 14 bases between the germline ends. The CDR3 coding sequence is TGTGCCAGCAGCGGACATAGCGGTAGCTCCTACAATGAGCAGTTCTTC. Protein: CASSGHSGSSYNEQFF. Supplemented by reference TRBV7-9 and TRBJ2-1, the full variable domain reads DTGVSQNPRHKITKRGQNVTFRCDPISEHNRLYWYRQTLGQGPEFLTYFQNEAQLEKSRLLSDRFSAERPKGSFSTLEIQRTEQGDSAMYLCASSGHSGSSYNEQFFGPGTRLTVL.

This clonotype was picked up a small number of times. This sequence joins TRBV5-1 and TRBJ2-1, with D hard to call. The germline V gene encodes CDR1 SGHRS and CDR2 YFSETQ. The CDR3 runs to 13 residues. Trimming took off 4 bases at V and 7 bases at J, with 12 bases between the two ends. CDR3 loop: CASSPDLGNEQFF. The CDR3 DNA sequence: TGCGCCAGCAGCCCTGACTTGGGGAATGAGCAGTTCTTC. Drawing the rest from reference TRBV5-1 and TRBJ2-1, the complete variable domain is KAGVTQTPRYLIKTRGQQVTLSCSPISGHRSVSWYQQTPGQGLQFLFEYFSETQRNKGNFPGRFSGRQFSNSRSEMNVSTLELGDSALYLCASSPDLGNEQFFGPGTRLTVL.

This clonotype is a singleton in its sample. V gene TRBV7-3 combines with J gene TRBJ2-3, with D possibly TRBD2 on 5 matching bases. The germline gives CDR1 SGHTA, CDR2 FQGTGA. Trimming removed 5 bases at V and 2 bases at J, with 17 bases between. The CDR3 spans 16 residues. CDR3 region: CASSPQAGGPTDTQYF. For the CDR3, the DNA is TGTGCCAGCAGCCCTCAGGCGGGTGGCCCCACAGATACGCAGTATTTT. Filled out from reference TRBV7-3 and TRBJ2-3, the complete variable domain reads GAGVSQTPSNKVTEKGKYVELRCDPISGHTALYWYRQSLGQGPEFLIYFQGTGAADDSGLPNDRFFAVRPEGSVSTLKIQRTERGDSAVYLCASSPQAGGPTDTQYFGPGTRLTVL.

The rearrangement uses TRBV10-3 and TRBJ2-2; possible D gene TRBD1, 5 bases. CDR1 and CDR2 (germline): ENHRY, SYGVKD. V gave up 8 bases and J gave up 4 bases, with 14 bases separating them. The CDR3 contains 14 residues. This CDR3 reads CAIGLQGGTGELFF. The CDR3 DNA follows: TGTGCCATCGGCCTGCAGGGCGGCACCGGGGAGCTGTTTTTT.

The genes are TRBV9 and TRBJ2-1, with TRBD2 matching over 8 bases. The CDR3 totals 14 residues. CDR1 is SGDLS, CDR2 YYNGEE, per germline. Trimming at V came to 5 bases and at J to 8 bases, leaving 9 bases not matched to a gene. CDR3 sequence: CASSEEPGLDEQFF. CDR3 nucleotides: TGTGCCAGCAGTGAGGAACCGGGACTAGATGAGCAGTTCTTC.

There are many counts of this clonotype. The rearrangement uses TRBV29-1 and TRBJ2-3; perhaps TRBD2 as D (5 bases). Germline V gives CDR1 SQVTM, CDR2 ANQGSEA. This CDR3 is 10 amino acids long. V dropped 7 bases and J dropped 9 bases, with 11 bases sitting between them. CDR3 nucleotides: TGCAGCGACGGACTTTTCACGCAGTATTTT. Translated: CSDGLFTQYF.

The chain links TRBV29-1 to TRBJ2-5; D tentatively reads TRBD1 or TRBD2 (6 bases each). The CDR3 contains 18 residues. The germline CDR1 and CDR2 sequences are SQVTM and ANQGSEA. V lost 3 bases, J lost 5 bases, and 28 bases lay in between. The CDR3 region has the DNA TGCAGCGTTGAGGAACCGATCATAGCCGTGGGGGCGGGGGAGACCCAGTACTTC. Its protein is CSVEEPIIAVGAGETQYF.

The chain links TRBV19 to TRBJ2-3; 8 nucleotides line up with TRBD2. Germline lookup yields CDR1 LNHDA and CDR2 SQIVND (reference sequence). V shed 3 bases, J shed 2 bases, and the junction held 4 bases outside the gene matches. The CDR3 sequence is 15 residues long. The chain's CDR3 is CASSIMGLDTDTQYF. Written as DNA, the CDR3 is TGTGCCAGTAGTATTATGGGACTAGACACAGATACGCAGTATTTT.

A few counts support this clonotype. The genes are TRBV5-1 and TRBJ1-1; D is unclear. Trimming shortened V by 4 bases and J by 0 bases, and 16 bases separated the two germline ends. The germline CDR1 and CDR2 sequences are SGHRS and YFSETQ. This CDR3 spans 16 amino acids. The CDR3 sequence: CASSGVQNFMNTEAFF. CDR3 bases: TGCGCCAGCAGCGGGGTACAGAACTTTATGAACACTGAAGCTTTCTTT.